One sample yielded the 11 T cell receptor beta chains listed below, sequenced in a study of shared clonotypes between healthy human individuals. Clones were read by immunoSEQ multiplex PCR, and TCRdb kept only the in-frame ones, dropping some. The table shows around 2,000,000 clones, with 85% to 95% occurring only once. The specimen was naive CD4+ T cells sorted from blood. Documented subset: CD45RA+ positively selected. The source is a young man in good health.

V usage is TRBV29-1 and J usage is TRBJ2-5, with D tentatively TRBD1 or TRBD2 (5 bases each). Per the germline V gene, CDR1 is SQVTM and CDR2 is ANQGSEA. The CDR3 consists of 13 residues. Trimming shortened V by 6 bases and J by 4 bases, and 15 bases separated the two germline ends. CDR3 sequence reads: CSVEPGRGETQYF. The CDR3 DNA sequence: TGCAGCGTCGAACCGGGACGGGGAGAGACCCAGTACTTC.

The rearrangement uses TRBV28 and TRBJ1-5; weak D call: TRBD1 (5 bases). The CDR3 is 16 residues long. V lost 2 bases to trimming and J lost 1 base, with 12 bases between them. Germline CDR1 reads MDHEN; CDR2 reads SYDVKM. The CDR3 DNA reads as TGTGCCAGCAGTTTAGGAGGGGCCCTAAGCAATCAGCCCCAGCATTTT. Amino acid sequence: CASSLGGALSNQPQHF.

The V gene is TRBV28, the J gene TRBJ1-6, with D maybe TRBD1 (5 bases). Trimming took off 2 bases at V and 11 bases at J, with 19 bases between the two ends. The CDR3 has 16 residues. Per the germline V gene, CDR1 is MDHEN and CDR2 is SYDVKM. The CDR3, as DNA: TGTGCCAGCAGTTTAACCGGGGGATCTTTTGTGGCACCCCTCCACTTT. This encodes CASSLTGGSFVAPLHF.

This chain uses TRBV2 with TRBJ2-2, with D possibly being TRBD2 (6 bases). In germline, CDR1 is SNHLY, CDR2 FYNNEI. The CDR3 loop spans 14 amino acids. V gave up 8 bases and J gave up 3 bases, with 13 bases separating them. CDR3 protein: CASRREQDTGELFF. CDR3 nucleotides: TGTGCCAGCCGGAGGGAACAGGACACCGGGGAGCTGTTTTTT. Based on the CDR3 plus reference TRBV2 and TRBJ2-2, the full variable domain is EPEVTQTPSHQVTQMGQEVILRCVPISNHLYFYWYRQILGQKVEFLVSFYNNEISEKSEIFDDQFSVERPDGSNFTLKIRSTKLEDSAMYFCASRREQDTGELFFGEGSRLTVL.

This clone came up a few times. The genes are TRBV23-1 and TRBJ1-5, with D tentatively TRBD1 (6 bases). TRBV23-1 is an ORF; its function is uncertain. V was shortened by 8 bases and J by 6 bases, with 23 bases between the two germline ends. The length of the CDR3 is 16 residues. This CDR3 is CASRLAHTGCGQPQHF. CDR3 DNA: TGCGCCAGCCGCTTAGCCCACACAGGGTGCGGTCAGCCCCAGCATTTT.

V gene TRBV7-2 combines with J gene TRBJ2-1; a weak D match, TRBD1 (6 bases). V gave up 5 bases and J gave up 7 bases, with 15 bases separating them. This CDR3 comprises 14 residues. Looked up from germline, CDR1 is SGHTA and CDR2 is FQGNSA. The CDR3 reads CASSLNQGGNEQFF. CDR3 sequence (DNA): TGTGCCAGCAGCCTCAACCAAGGGGGAAATGAGCAGTTCTTC.

The V call is TRBV16, the J call TRBJ2-7; maybe TRBD2 (5 bases). There are 11 residues in the CDR3. Germline-derived CDR1 and CDR2 are KGHSY and FQNENV. The V end lost 5 bases, the J end lost 6 bases, and 8 bases lay between the germline ends. The CDR3 nucleotides read TGTGCCAGCAGCATCGGACTCGAGCAGTACTTC. It yields the protein CASSIGLEQYF.

Remarks on this clone: The same CDR3 is also encoded by other DNA sequences in this sample. The V and J genes are TRBV10-3 and TRBJ1-1; D is undetermined. This CDR3 has 13 residues. The V gene's germline CDR1 is ENHRY and CDR2 SYGVKD. V shed 2 bases and J shed 5 bases, with 9 bases lying between them. The CDR3 bases are TGTGCCATCAGTGAGATGGGGAATACTGAAGCTTTCTTT. Translating gives CAISEMGNTEAFF.

The V gene is TRBV7-9, the J gene TRBJ2-2; no definite D call. V was cut by 2 bases and J by 5 bases, with 15 bases left in between. The CDR3 loop spans 16 amino acids. CDR1 and CDR2 (germline): SEHNR, FQNEAQ (reference sequence). The CDR3 is CASSLSGQVQTGELFF. DNA of the CDR3: TGTGCCAGCAGCTTATCGGGTCAGGTCCAAACCGGGGAGCTGTTTTTT.

The sample holds one count of this clone. This specimen includes other DNA sequences encoding the same CDR3. The genes are TRBV2 and TRBJ2-7; TRBD1 matches at 7 bases. J was trimmed by 0 bases and V by 6 bases; bases with no gene match: 5. This CDR3 is built from 14 residues. Germline V CDR1 and CDR2: SNHLY, FYNNEI. The CDR3 DNA sequence: TGTGCCAGCAGGCCGGGACAGTCCTCCTACGAGCAGTACTTC. This codes for CASRPGQSSYEQYF.

This chain uses TRBV6-1 with TRBJ2-5; perhaps D is TRBD1 or TRBD2 (5 bases each). Germline V gene sequence: CDR1 MNHNS, CDR2 SASEGT. V lost 3 bases to trimming and J lost 5 bases, with 10 bases between them. This CDR3 spans 13 amino acids. CDR3 nucleotides: TGTGCCAGCAGTGACGTGGGACGGGAGACCCAGTACTTC. Translation gives CASSDVGRETQYF.